This entry lists 11 T cell receptor beta chains sequenced from one sample in a study of T cells in Graves' hyperthyroidism and ophthalmopathy. There were TCR beta CDR3 regions amplified from RNA transcripts. The HTBI primer set served for first-round RT-PCR of the TCR CDR3. From the multiplex PCR reads, TCRdb called clonotypes with MiXCR, one entry per CDR3 protein. In the table there are 200,000 to 250,000 distinct CDR3 sequences, approximately 24% of which are singletons. Sequencing was done on a sample of blood. These receptors all stem from a woman aged 40 to 50 with Graves' ophthalmopathy.

In this sample, this clonotype turned up many times. This chain connects TRBV6-1 to TRBJ2-7; no clear D gene. Trimming shortened V by 1 base and J by 6 bases, and 7 bases separated the two germline ends. CDR3 size: 12 residues. CDR1 and CDR2 from the germline V gene are MNHNS and SASEGT. The CDR3: CASSEVVLEQYF. DNA of the CDR3: TGTGCCAGCAGTGAAGTAGTTCTCGAGCAGTACTTC.

This clonotype came up many times. This chain connects TRBV20-1 to TRBJ2-7, with no clear D. Trimming cost V 6 bases and J 0 bases, with 12 bases left between them. The germline V gene has CDR1 DFQATT and CDR2 SNEGSKA (reference sequence). The CDR3 is 13 residues long. Written as DNA, the CDR3 is TGCAGTGCCGCGGACCCCAGCTCCTACGAGCAGTACTTC. Its translation is CSAADPSSYEQYF.

This clonotype appeared many times. The chain recombines TRBV5-1 with TRBJ1-1, with TRBD1 identical over 7 bases. This CDR3 is 14 amino acids long. The V and J ends lost 3 bases and 0 bases, in that order; junction bases with no gene match: 2. Germline CDR1 is SGHRS and CDR2 is YFSETQ. Here the CDR3 reads CASSWGQLNTEAFF. In DNA, the CDR3 is TGCGCCAGCAGCTGGGGACAGCTGAACACTGAAGCTTTCTTT.

This clonotype was seen many times. This sequence joins TRBV6-1 and TRBJ2-4; TRBD2 agrees at 13 bases. Germline V CDR1 and CDR2: MNHNS, SASEGT. CDR3 length: 17 amino acids. The J segment lost 0 bases and the V segment lost 8 bases, leaving 7 bases of the junction unmatched. This chain's CDR3 is CASLGLAGALAKNIQYF. CDR3 coding DNA: TGTGCCAGCTTAGGACTAGCGGGAGCCCTAGCCAAAAACATTCAGTACTTC.

This chain connects TRBV7-2 to TRBJ2-7; D is tentatively TRBD1 or TRBD2 (5 bases each). The CDR3 runs 14 residues. V was clipped by 3 bases and J by 4 bases, with 13 bases between them. The germline V gene has CDR1 SGHTA and CDR2 FQGNSA. The CDR3 DNA is TGTGCCAGCAGCTTCGTGGGACCATTATACGAGCAGTACTTC. This translates into CASSFVGPLYEQYF. Complete variable domain (other parts from reference TRBV7-2 and TRBJ2-7): GAGVSQSPSNKVTEKGKDVELRCDPISGHTALYWYRQSLGQGLEFLIYFQGNSAPDKSGLPSDRFSAERTGGSVSTLTIQRTQQEDSAVYLCASSFVGPLYEQYFGPGTRLTVT.

This clonotype was detected ten times or more. This sequence joins TRBV4-1 and TRBJ2-7, with a tentative D call TRBD2 (6 bases). V was clipped by 1 base and J by 6 bases, with 13 bases between them. Germline lookup yields CDR1 MGHRA and CDR2 YSYEKL. This CDR3 has 14 residues. The CDR3 is CASSQGEEGFEQYF. The CDR3 DNA is TGCGCCAGCAGCCAAGGTGAGGAGGGATTCGAGCAGTACTTC.

This clonotype was found a few times. This chain joins TRBV3-1 and TRBJ2-7, with 7 bases fitting TRBD2. CDR3 length: 13 residues. V dropped 1 base and J dropped 6; count of bases not matched to a gene: 3. Germline V gene sequence: CDR1 LGHDT, CDR2 YNNKEL (reference sequence). This chain's CDR3 is CASSQGSGGEQYF. For the CDR3, the DNA is TGTGCCAGCAGCCAAGGGTCGGGGGGCGAGCAGTACTTC.

This clonotype was seen repeatedly, ten times or more. The chain is built from TRBV6-1 and TRBJ1-2; D is uncertain. Trimming took 6 bases from V and 4 from J, leaving 9 bases between them. The CDR3 totals 12 residues. Germline CDR1 MNHNS, CDR2 SASEGT. This chain's CDR3 is CASRGPAYGYTF. The CDR3 DNA sequence: TGTGCCAGCAGAGGACCGGCCTATGGCTACACCTTC.

This clonotype has a count of ten or more. The rearrangement uses TRBV28 and TRBJ1-2, with D unclear. Germline V gene data show CDR1 as MDHEN and CDR2 as SYDVKM. With 5 bases removed from V and 5 bases from J, the gap between germline ends came to 9 bases. CDR3 size: 12 residues. The CDR3 DNA follows: TGTGCCAGCAGTGGAAACAAATATGGCTACACCTTC. Translating it yields CASSGNKYGYTF.

The chain has TRBV28 and TRBJ2-7, with 8 bases fitting TRBD2. CDR1 and CDR2 from the germline V gene are MDHEN and SYDVKM. This CDR3 is 13 amino acids long. The junction had 7 bases not matched to a gene; V was cut back by 5 bases and J by 7 bases. The CDR3 loop is CASSPSVAGEQYF. The CDR3 bases are TGTGCCAGCAGTCCGAGTGTAGCGGGAGAGCAGTACTTC.

This clonotype was found many times. The chain joins TRBV6-5 to TRBJ1-1; D unclear. Germline CDR1 reads MNHEY; CDR2 reads SVGAGI. The CDR3 totals 13 residues. Trimming took off 10 bases at V and 1 base at J, with 13 bases between the two ends. The CDR3 region is CATRPHRNTEAFF. CDR3 bases: TGTGCCACCAGGCCCCACAGGAACACTGAAGCTTTCTTT.